This entry is about one TCR beta chain. V dropped 0 bases and J dropped 5; count of bases not matched to a gene: 8. This CDR3 is 16 amino acids long. Germline V gene sequence: CDR1 MNHEY, CDR2 SVGAGI. This specimen belongs to a study of T cells after yellow fever vaccination. TCRdb re-analysed the 5' RACE reads in MiXCR, keeping a single row per CDR3 protein. The sample carries about 220,000 distinct CDR3 sequences, approximately 3% recorded once. The V call is TRBV6-5, the J call TRBJ2-3; 7 bases line up with TRBD2. The receptor's source is a man between 18 and 29 years old who received the YFV17D yellow fever vaccine. The sample was CD4+ T cells sorted from PBMCs, taken 10 days after the yellow fever booster vaccination. DNA for the CDR3: TGTGCCAGCAGTTACTCATACGGGGGGAGATTAGATACGCAGTATTTT. It translates to CASSYSYGGRLDTQYF.